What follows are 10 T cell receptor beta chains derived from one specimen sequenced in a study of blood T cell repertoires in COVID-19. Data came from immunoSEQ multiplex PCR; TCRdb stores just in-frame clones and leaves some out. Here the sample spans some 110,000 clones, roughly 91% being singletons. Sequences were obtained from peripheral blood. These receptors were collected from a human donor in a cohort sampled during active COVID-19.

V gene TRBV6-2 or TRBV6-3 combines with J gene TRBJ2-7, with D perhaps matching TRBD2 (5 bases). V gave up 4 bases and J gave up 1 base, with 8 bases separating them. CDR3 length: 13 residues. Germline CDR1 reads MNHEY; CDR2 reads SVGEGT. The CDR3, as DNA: TGTGCCAGCAGTTTCGGACTGTCCTACGAGCAGTACTTC. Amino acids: CASSFGLSYEQYF.

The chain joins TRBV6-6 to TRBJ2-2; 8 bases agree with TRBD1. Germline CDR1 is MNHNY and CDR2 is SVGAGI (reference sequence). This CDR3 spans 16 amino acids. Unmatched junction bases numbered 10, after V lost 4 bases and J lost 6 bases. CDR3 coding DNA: TGTGCCAGCAGTTCTTGGACAGGGAGAGGGGCCGGGGAGCTGTTTTTT. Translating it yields CASSSWTGRGAGELFF.

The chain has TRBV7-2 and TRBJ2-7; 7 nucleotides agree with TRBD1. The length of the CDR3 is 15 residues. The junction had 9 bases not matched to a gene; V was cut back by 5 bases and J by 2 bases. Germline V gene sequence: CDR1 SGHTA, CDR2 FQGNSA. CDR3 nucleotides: TGTGCCAGCAGCCTCGGGACAGCGACGACCTACGAGCAGTACTTC. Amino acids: CASSLGTATTYEQYF.

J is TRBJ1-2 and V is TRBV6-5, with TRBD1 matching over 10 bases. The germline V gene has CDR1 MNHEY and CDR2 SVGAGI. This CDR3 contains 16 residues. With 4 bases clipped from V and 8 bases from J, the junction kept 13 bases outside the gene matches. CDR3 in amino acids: CASSSDRGPVFLGYTF. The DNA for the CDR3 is TGTGCCAGCAGTTCAGACAGGGGGCCAGTGTTTTTGGGCTACACCTTC.

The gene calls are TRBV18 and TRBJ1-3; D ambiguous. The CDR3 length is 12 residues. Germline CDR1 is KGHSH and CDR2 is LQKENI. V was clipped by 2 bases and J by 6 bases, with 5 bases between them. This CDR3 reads CASSPGPNTIYF. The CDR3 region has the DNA TGTGCCAGCTCACCAGGGCCAAACACCATATATTTT.

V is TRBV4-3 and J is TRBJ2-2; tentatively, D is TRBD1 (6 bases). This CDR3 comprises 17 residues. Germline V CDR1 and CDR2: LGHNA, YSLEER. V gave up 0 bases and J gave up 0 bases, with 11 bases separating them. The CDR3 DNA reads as TGCGCCAGCAGCCAAGATCACAGGGCCTCGAACACCGGGGAGCTGTTTTTT. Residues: CASSQDHRASNTGELFF.

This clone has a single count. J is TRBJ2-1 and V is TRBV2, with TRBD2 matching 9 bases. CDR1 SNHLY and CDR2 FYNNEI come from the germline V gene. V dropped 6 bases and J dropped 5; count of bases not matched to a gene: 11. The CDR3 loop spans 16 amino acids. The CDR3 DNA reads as TGTGCCAGCAGCCCTAGTCTAGCGGGAATAAACAATGAGCAGTTCTTC. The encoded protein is CASSPSLAGINNEQFF.

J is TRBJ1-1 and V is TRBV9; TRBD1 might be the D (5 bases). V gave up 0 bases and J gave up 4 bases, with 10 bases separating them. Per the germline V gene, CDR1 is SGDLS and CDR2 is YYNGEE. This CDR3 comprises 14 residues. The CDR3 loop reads CASSVGGVSTEAFF. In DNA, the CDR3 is TGTGCCAGCAGCGTAGGGGGGGTAAGCACTGAAGCTTTCTTT.

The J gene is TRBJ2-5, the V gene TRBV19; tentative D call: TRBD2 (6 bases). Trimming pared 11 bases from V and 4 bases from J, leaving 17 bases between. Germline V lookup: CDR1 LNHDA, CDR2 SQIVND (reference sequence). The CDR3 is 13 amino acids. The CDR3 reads CACRSGIRETQYF. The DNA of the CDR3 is TGTGCCTGCCGTAGCGGCATCAGAGAGACCCAGTACTTC.

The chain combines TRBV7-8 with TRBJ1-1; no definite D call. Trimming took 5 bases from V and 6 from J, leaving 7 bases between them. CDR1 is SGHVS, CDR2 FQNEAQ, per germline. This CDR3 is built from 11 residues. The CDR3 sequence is CASSPASEAFF. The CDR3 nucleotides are TGTGCCAGCAGCCCCGCGTCTGAAGCTTTCTTT.